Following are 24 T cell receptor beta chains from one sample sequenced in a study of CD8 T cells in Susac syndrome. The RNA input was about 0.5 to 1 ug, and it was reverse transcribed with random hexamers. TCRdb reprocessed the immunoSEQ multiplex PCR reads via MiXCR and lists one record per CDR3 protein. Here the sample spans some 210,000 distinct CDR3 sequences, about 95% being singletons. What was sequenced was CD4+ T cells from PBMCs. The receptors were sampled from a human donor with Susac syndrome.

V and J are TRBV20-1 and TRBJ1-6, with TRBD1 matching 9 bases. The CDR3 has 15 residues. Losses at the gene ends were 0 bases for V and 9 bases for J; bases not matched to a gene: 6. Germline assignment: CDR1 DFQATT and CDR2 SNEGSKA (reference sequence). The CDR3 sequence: CSAREGTGRGSPLHF. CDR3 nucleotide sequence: TGCAGTGCTAGAGAAGGGACAGGGAGGGGTTCACCCCTCCACTTT.

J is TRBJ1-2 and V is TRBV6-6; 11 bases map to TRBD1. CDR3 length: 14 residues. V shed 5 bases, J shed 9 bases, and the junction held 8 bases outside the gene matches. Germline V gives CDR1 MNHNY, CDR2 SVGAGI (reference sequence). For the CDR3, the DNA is TGTGCCAGCAGTCATGGACAGGGGGCTAAGAGCTACACCTTC. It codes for CASSHGQGAKSYTF.

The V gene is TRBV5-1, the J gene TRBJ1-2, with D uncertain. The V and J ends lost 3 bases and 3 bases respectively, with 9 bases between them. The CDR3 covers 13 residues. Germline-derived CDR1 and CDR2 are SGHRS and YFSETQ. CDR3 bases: TGCGCCAGCAGCTCTACCGTGGACTATGGCTACACCTTC. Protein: CASSSTVDYGYTF.

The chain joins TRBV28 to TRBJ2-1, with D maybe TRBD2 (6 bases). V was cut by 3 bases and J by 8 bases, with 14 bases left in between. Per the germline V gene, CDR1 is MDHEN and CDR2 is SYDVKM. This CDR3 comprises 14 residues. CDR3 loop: CASSLPTSTHEQFF. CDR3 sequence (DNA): TGTGCCAGCAGTTTGCCAACTAGCACCCATGAGCAGTTCTTC.

The DNA of the CDR3 is TGTGCCAGCATGCAGGTTCGGAACACTGAAGCTTTCTTT. Its translation: CASMQVRNTEAFF. The chain joins TRBV28 to TRBJ1-1, with unresolved D. Germline-derived CDR1 and CDR2 are MDHEN and SYDVKM. The V end was cut by 7 bases, the J end by 1 base, with 10 bases between. This CDR3 region has 13 residues.

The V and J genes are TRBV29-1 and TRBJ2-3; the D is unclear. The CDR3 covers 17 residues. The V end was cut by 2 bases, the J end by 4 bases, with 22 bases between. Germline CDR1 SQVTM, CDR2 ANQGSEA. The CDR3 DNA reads TGCAGCGTTGAAAGTGGGCTAACATTAAGTCAGGCAGATACGCAGTATTTT. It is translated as CSVESGLTLSQADTQYF.

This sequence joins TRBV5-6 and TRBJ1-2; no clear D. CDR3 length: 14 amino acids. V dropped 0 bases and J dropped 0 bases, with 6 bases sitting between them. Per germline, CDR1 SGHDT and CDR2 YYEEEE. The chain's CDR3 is CASSLERANYGYTF. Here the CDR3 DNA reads TGTGCCAGCAGCTTGGAGCGAGCTAACTATGGCTACACCTTC. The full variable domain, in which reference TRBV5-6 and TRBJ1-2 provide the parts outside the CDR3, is DAGVTQSPTHLIKTRGQQVTLRCSPKSGHDTVSWYQQALGQGPQFIFQYYEEEERQRGNFPDRFSGHQFPNYSSELNVNALLLGDSALYLCASSLERANYGYTFGSGTRLTVV.

The DNA of the CDR3 is TGTGCCAGCAGCAAAATCAATACGGGACAGGGGACGATATATGAAAAACTGTTTTTT. As protein: CASSKINTGQGTIYEKLFF. The chain employs TRBV21-1 and TRBJ1-4; the tabulated D call, TRBD1, remains unverified against the DNA. TRBV21-1 is a documented pseudogene. CDR3 length: 19 amino acids.

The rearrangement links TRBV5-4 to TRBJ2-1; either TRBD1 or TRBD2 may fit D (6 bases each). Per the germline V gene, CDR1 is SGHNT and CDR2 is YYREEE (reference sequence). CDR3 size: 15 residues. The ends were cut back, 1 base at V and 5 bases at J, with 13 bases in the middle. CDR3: CASSLPRGRDNEQFF. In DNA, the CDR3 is TGTGCCAGCAGCTTGCCCCGGGGGCGGGACAATGAGCAGTTCTTC.

The CDR3, as DNA: TGTGCCAGCAGTCAAGGGACCACGTCCAGAGAGACCCAGTACTTC. Amino acid sequence: CASSQGTTSRETQYF. V is TRBV6-5 and J is TRBJ2-5; possibly TRBD1 or TRBD2 for D (5 bases each). The germline V and J ends were trimmed by 5 bases and 4 bases, with 17 bases remaining between them. This CDR3 comprises 15 residues. Germline CDR1 reads MNHEY; CDR2 reads SVGAGI.

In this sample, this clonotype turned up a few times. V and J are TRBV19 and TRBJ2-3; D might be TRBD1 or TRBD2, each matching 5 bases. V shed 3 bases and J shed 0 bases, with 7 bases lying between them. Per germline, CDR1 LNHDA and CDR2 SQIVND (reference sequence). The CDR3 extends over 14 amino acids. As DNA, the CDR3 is TGTGCCAGTAGTATCGGGACCAGCACAGATACGCAGTATTTT. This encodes CASSIGTSTDTQYF. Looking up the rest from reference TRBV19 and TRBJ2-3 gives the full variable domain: DGGITQSPKYLFRKEGQNVTLSCEQNLNHDAMYWYRQDPGQGLRLIYYSQIVNDFQKGDIAEGYSVSREKKESFPLTVTSAQKNPTAFYLCASSIGTSTDTQYFGPGTRLTVL.

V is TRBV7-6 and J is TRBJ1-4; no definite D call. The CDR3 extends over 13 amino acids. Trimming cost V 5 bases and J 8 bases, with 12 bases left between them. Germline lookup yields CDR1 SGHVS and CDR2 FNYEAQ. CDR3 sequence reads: CASSRDIKEKLFF. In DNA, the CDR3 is TGTGCCAGCAGCCGAGACATTAAGGAAAAACTGTTTTTT.

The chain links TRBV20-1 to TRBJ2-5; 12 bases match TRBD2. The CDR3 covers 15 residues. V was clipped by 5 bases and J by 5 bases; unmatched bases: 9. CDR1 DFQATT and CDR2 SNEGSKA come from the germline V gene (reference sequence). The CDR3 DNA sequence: TGCAGTGCTCCTACTAGCGGGGGGCTCCGGGAGACCCAGTACTTC. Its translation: CSAPTSGGLRETQYF.

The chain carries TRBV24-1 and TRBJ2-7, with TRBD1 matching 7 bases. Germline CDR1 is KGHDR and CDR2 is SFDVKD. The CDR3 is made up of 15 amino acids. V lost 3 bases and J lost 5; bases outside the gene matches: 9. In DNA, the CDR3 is TGTGCCACCAGTGATAAAGGACAGGAGAGGGACGAGCAGTACTTC. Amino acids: CATSDKGQERDEQYF.

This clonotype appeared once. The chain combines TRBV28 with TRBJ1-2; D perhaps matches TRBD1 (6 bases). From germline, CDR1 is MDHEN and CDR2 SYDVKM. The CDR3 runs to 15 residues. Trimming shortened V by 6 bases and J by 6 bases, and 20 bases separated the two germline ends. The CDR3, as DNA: TGTGCCAGCAGCCGTGGGGGGGCGGTAGGCGATGGCTACACCTTC. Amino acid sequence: CASSRGGAVGDGYTF.

CDR3 nucleotides: TGTGCCAGCTCACCACGCAGCCAGGGTGGCGAAAAACTGTTTTTT. Encoded protein: CASSPRSQGGEKLFF. The chain has TRBV18 and TRBJ1-4, with D perhaps matching TRBD1 (5 bases). Trimming removed 1 base from V and 8 bases from J, with 14 bases in between. The CDR3 spans 15 residues. Germline V CDR1 and CDR2: KGHSH, LQKENI.

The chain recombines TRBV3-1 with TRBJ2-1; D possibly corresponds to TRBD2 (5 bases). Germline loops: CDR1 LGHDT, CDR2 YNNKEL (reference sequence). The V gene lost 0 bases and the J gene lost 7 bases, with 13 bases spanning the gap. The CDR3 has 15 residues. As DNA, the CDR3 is TGTGCCAGCAGCCAAGATTGGCTAGCCGGTAATGAGCAGTTCTTC. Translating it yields CASSQDWLAGNEQFF.

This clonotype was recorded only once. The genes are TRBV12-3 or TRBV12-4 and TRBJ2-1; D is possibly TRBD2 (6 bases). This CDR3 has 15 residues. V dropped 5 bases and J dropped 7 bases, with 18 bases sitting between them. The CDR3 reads CASSERANPLNEQFF. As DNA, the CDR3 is TGTGCCAGCAGTGAGCGGGCTAATCCCCTAAATGAGCAGTTCTTC.

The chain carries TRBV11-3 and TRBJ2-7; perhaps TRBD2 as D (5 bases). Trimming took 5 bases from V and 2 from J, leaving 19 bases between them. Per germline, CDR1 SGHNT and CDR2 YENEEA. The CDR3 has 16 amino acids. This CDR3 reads CASSPFMFGEPYEQYF. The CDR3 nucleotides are TGTGCCAGCAGCCCCTTTATGTTCGGGGAACCCTACGAGCAGTACTTC.

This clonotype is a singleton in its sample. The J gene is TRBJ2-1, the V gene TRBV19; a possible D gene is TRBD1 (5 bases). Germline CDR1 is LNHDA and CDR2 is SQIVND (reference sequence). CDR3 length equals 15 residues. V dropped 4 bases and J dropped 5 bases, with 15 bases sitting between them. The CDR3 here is CASSTSQGRDNEQFF. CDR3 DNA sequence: TGTGCCAGTAGTACCTCGCAGGGAAGGGACAATGAGCAGTTCTTC.

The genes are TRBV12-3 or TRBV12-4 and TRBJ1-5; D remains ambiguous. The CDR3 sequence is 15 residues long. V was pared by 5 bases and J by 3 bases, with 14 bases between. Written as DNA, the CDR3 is TGTGCCAGCAGTAGCCGAAGGGAAGTCAATCAGCCCCAGCATTTT. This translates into CASSSRREVNQPQHF.

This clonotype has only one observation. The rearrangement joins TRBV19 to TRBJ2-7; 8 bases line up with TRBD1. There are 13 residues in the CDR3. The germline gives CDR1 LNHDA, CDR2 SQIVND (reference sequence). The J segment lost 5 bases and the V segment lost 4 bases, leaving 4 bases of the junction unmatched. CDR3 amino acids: CASSTGGRNEQYF. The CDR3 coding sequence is TGTGCCAGTAGTACAGGGGGCCGTAACGAGCAGTACTTC.

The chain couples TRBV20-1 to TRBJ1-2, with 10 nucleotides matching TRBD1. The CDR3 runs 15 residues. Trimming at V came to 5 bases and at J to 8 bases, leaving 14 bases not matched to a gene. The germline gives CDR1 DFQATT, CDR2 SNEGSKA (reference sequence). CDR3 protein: CSAESRDRGLRGYTF. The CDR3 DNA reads TGCAGTGCTGAATCCCGGGACAGGGGACTGAGGGGCTACACCTTC.

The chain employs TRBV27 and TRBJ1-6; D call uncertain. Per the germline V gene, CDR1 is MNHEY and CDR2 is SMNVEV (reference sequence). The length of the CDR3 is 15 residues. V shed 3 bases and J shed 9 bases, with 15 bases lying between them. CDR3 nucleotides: TGTGCCAGCAGTTTCCCCTTGGGAATGGGTTCACCCCTCCACTTT. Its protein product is CASSFPLGMGSPLHF.